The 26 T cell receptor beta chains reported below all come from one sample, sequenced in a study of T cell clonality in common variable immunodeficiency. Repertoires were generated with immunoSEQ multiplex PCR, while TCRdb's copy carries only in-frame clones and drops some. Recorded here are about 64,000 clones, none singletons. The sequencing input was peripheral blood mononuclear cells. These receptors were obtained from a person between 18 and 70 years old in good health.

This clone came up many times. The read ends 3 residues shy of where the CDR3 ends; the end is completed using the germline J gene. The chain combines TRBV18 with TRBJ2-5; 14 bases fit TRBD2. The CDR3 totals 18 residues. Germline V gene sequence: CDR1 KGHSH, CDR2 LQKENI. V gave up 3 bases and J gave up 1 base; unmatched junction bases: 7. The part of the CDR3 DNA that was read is TGTGCCAGCTCACCTCGGGGACTAGCGGGAGTAGGCCAAGAGACC. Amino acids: CASSPRGLAGVGQET. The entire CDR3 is CASSPRGLAGVGQETQYF.

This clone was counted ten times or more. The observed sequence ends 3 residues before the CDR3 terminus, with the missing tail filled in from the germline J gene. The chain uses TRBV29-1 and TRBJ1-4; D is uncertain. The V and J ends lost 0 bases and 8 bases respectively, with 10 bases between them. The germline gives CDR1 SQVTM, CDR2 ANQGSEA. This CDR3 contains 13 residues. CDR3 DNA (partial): TGCAGCGTTGAAGAGGTAGTGGGCGAAAAA. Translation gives CSVEEVVGEK. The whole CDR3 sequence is CSVEEVVGEKLFF.

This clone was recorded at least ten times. Incomplete CDR3 DNA: TGTGCCAGTACGCAGGGAGGAACTGAA. Translating it yields CASTQGGTE. The CDR3, in full, reads CASTQGGTEAFF. The chain employs TRBV19 and TRBJ1-1; weak D call: TRBD1 (5 bases). The read gets to within 3 residues of the CDR3 end, and the germline J gene fills in the rest. The CDR3 loop spans 12 amino acids. The V gene lost 7 bases and the J gene lost 5 bases, with 11 bases spanning the gap. Germline V gives CDR1 LNHDA, CDR2 SQIVND (reference sequence).

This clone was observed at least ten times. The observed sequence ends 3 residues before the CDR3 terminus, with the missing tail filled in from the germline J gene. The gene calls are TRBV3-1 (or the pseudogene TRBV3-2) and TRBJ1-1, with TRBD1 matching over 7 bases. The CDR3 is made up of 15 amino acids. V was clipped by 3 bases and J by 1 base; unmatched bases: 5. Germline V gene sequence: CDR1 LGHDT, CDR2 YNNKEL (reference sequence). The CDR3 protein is CASSHGDSRNTEAFF. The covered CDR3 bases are TGTGCCAGCAGCCACGGGGACAGCCGGAACACTGAA.

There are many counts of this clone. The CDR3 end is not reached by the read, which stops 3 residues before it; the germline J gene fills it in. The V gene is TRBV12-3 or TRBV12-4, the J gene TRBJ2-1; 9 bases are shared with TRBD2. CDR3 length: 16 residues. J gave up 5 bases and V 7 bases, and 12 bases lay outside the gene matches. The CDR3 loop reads CASIQRVAGENNEQFF. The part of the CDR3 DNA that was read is TGTGCCAGCATCCAGAGAGTAGCGGGGGAGAACAATGAG.

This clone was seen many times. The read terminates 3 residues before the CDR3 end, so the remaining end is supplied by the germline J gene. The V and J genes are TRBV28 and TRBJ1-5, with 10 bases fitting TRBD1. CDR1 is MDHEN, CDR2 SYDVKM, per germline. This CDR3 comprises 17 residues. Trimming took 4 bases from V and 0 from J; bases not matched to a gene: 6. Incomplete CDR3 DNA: TGTGCCAGCAGTTACGGGACAGGGGTCGATAGCAATCAGCCC. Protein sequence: CASSYGTGVDSNQP. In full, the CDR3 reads CASSYGTGVDSNQPQHF.

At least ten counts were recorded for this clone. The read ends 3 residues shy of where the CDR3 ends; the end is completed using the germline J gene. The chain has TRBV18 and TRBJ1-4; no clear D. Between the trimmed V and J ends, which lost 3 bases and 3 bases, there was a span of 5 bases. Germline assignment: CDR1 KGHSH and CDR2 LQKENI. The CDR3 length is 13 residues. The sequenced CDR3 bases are TGTGCCAGCTCACCCGCGGCTAATGAAAAA. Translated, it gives CASSPAANEK. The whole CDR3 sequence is CASSPAANEKLFF. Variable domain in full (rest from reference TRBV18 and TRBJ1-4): NAGVMQNPRHLVRRRGQEARLRCSPMKGHSHVYWYRQLPEEGLKFMVYLQKENIIDESGMPKERFSAEFPKEGPSILRIQQVVRGDSAAYFCASSPAANEKLFFGSGTQLSVL.

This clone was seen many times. CDR3 amino acids: CASSERLANEQFF. CDR3 DNA, as far as it was read: TGTGCCAGCAGTGAAAGGCTAGCCAATGAG. The J gene is TRBJ2-1, the V gene TRBV6-1; the D gene is possibly TRBD2 (5 bases). The observed sequence ends 3 residues before the CDR3 terminus, with the missing tail filled in from the germline J gene. Germline loops: CDR1 MNHNS, CDR2 SASEGT. CDR3 length: 13 amino acids. V was clipped by 2 bases and J by 6 bases, with 8 bases between them.

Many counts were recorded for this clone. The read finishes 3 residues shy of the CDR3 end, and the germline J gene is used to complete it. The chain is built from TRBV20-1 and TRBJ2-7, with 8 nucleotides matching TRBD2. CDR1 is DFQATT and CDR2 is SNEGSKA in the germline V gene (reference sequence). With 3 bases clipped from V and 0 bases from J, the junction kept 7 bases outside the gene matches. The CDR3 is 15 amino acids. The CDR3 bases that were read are TGCAGTGCTAGTTCGCGGGGGGAAAGCTCCTACGAG. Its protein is CSASSRGESSYE. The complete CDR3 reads CSASSRGESSYEQYF.

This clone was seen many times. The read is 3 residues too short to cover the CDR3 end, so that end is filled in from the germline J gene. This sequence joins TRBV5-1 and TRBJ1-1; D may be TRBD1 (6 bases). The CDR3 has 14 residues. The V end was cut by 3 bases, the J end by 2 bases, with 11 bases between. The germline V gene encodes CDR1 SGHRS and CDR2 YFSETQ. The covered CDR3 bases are TGCGCCAGCAGCTACGACAGGATTAACACTGAA. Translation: CASSYDRINTE. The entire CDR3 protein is CASSYDRINTEAFF.

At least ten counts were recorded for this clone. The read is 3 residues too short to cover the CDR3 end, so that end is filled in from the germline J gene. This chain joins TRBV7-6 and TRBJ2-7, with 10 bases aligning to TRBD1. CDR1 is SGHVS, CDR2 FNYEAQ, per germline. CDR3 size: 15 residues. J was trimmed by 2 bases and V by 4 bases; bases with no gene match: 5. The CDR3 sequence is CASSSGQGTTYEQYF. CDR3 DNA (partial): TGTGCCAGCAGCTCGGGACAGGGGACAACCTACGAG.

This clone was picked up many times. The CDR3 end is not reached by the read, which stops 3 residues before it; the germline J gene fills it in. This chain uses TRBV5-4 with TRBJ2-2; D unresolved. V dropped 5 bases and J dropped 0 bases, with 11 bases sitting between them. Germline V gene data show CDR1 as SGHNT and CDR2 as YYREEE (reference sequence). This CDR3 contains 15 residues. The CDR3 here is CASRPELTNTGELFF. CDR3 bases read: TGTGCCAGCAGGCCCGAACTAACGAACACCGGGGAG.

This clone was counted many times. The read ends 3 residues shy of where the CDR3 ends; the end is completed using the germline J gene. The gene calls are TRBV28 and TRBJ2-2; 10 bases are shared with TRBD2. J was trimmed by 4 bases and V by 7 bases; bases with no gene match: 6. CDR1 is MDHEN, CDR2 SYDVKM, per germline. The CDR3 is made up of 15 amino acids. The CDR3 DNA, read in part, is TGTGCCAGCACCCCTAGACTAGCGGGCACCGGGGAG. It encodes CASTPRLAGTGE. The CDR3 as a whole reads CASTPRLAGTGELFF.

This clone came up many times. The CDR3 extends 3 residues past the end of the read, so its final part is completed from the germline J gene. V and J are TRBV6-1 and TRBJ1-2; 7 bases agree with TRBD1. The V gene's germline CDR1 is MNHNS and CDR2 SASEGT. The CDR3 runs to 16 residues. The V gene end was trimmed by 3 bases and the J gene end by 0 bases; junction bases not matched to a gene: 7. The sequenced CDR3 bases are TGTGCCAGCAGTGATCGGACAGGACCGACTAACTATGGC. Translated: CASSDRTGPTNYG. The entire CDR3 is CASSDRTGPTNYGYTF.

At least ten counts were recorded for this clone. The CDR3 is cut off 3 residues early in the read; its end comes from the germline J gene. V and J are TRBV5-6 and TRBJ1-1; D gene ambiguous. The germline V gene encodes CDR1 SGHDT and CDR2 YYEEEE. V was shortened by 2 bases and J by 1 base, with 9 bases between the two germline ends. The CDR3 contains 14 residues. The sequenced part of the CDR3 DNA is TGTGCCAGCAGCTTTGGGCAGGCGAACACTGAA. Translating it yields CASSFGQANTE. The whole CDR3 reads CASSFGQANTEAFF.

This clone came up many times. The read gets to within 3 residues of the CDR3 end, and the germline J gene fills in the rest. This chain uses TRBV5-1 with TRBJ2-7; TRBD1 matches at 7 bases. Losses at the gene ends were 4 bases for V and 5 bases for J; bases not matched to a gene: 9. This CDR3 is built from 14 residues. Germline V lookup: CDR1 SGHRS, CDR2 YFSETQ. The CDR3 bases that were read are TGCGCCAGCAGCAGGGACAGAAGTTTCGACGAG. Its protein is CASSRDRSFDE. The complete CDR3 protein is CASSRDRSFDEQYF.

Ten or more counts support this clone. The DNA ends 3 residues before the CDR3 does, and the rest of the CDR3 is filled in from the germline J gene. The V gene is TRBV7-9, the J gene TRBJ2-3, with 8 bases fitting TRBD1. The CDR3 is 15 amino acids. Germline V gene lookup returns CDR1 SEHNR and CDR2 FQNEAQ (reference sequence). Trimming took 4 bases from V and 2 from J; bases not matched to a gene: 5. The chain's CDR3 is CASSSPGQDTDTQYF. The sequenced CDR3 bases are TGTGCCAGCAGCTCCCCGGGACAGGACACAGATACG.

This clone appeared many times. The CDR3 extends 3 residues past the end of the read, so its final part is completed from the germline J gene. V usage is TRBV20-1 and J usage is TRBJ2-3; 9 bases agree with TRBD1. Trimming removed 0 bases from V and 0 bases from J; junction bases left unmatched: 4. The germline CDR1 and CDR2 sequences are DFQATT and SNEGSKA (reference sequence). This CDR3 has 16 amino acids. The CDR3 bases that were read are TGCAGTGCTAGAGATGTCGGACAGGGGAGCACAGATACG. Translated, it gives CSARDVGQGSTDT. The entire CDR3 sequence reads CSARDVGQGSTDTQYF.

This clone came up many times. This CDR3 is CASSPDTSSYEQYF. CDR3 DNA (partial): TGTGCCAGCAGCCCCGACACAAGCTCCTACGAG. The chain links TRBV6-2 or TRBV6-3 to TRBJ2-7; no firm D call. Read coverage stops 3 residues before the CDR3 terminus; the germline J gene supplies the remainder. Between the trimmed V and J ends, which lost 6 bases and 0 bases, there was a span of 12 bases. CDR3 size: 14 residues. CDR1 is MNHEY, CDR2 SVGEGT, per germline.

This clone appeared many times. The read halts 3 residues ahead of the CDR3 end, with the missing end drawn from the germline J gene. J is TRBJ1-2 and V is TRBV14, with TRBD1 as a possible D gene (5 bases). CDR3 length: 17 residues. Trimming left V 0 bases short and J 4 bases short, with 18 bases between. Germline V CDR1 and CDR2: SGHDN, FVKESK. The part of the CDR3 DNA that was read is TGTGCCAGCAGCCAAGATCGGGGAGTGTTGGGGGGCTATGGC. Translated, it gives CASSQDRGVLGGYG. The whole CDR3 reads CASSQDRGVLGGYGYTF.

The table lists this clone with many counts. CDR3 loop: CARRQGPTGELFF. CDR3 DNA, as far as it was read: TGTGCCAGGAGACAGGGTCCCACCGGGGAG. The genes are TRBV2 and TRBJ2-2; 7 nucleotides line up with TRBD1. With the read ending 3 residues before the CDR3 end, the germline J gene is used to fill in that end. The V gene end was trimmed by 9 bases and the J gene end by 4 bases; junction bases not matched to a gene: 5. The CDR3 has 13 amino acids. Germline V lookup: CDR1 SNHLY, CDR2 FYNNEI.

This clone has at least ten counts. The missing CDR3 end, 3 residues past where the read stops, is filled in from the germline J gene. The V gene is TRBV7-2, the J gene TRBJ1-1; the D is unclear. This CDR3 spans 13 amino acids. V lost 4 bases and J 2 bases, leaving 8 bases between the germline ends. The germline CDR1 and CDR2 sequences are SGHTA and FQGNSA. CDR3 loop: CASSWARNTEAFF. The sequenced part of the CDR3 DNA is TGTGCCAGCAGCTGGGCCCGAAACACTGAA.

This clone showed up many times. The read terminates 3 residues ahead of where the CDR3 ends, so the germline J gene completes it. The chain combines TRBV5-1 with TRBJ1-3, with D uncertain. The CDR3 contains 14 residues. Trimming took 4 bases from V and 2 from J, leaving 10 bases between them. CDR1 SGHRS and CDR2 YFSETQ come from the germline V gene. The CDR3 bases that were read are TGCGCCAGCAGCGGGAGCGGGGCTGGAAACACC. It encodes CASSGSGAGNT. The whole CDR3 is CASSGSGAGNTIYF.

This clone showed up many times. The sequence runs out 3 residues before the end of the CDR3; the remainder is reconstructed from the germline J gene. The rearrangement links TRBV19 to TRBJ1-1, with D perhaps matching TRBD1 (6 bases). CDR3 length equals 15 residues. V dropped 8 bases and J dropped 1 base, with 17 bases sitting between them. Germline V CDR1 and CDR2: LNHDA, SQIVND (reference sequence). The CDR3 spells CASELSGTQNTEAFF. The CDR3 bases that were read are TGTGCCAGTGAACTATCCGGGACACAGAACACTGAA.

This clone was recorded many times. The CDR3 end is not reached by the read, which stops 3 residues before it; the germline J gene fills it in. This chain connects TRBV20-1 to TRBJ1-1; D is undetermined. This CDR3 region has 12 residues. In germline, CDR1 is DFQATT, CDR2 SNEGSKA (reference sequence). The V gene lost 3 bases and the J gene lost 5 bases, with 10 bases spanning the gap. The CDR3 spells CSASKQKTEAFF. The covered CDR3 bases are TGCAGTGCTAGTAAACAGAAGACTGAA.

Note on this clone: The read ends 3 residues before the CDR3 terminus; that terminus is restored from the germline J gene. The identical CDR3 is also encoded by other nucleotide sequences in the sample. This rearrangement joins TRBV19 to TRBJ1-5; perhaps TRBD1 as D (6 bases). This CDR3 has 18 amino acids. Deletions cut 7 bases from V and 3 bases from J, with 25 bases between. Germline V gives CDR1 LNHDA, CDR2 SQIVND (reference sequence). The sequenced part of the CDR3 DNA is TGTGCCAGTAAGAGGTATCCAGGGGTAAGCAGCAACAATCAGCCC. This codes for CASKRYPGVSSNNQP. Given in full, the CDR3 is CASKRYPGVSSNNQPQHF. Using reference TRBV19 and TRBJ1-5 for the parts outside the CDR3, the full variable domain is DGGITQSPKYLFRKEGQNVTLSCEQNLNHDAMYWYRQDPGQGLRLIYYSQIVNDFQKGDIAEGYSVSREKKESFPLTVTSAQKNPTAFYLCASKRYPGVSSNNQPQHFGDGTRLSIL.